Shown below are 20 T cell receptor beta chains from a single sample sequenced in a study of T-cell memory formation after mild COVID-19. TCRdb re-derived calls from the 5' RACE reads in MiXCR, one entry per CDR3 protein. The sample records about 410,000 distinct CDR3 sequences, more than 20% being singletons. Sequences were obtained from PBMCs or a T cell subset sorted from them (not recorded which). Receptor source: an adult woman who had mild COVID-19 (a few samples of this study predate the infection). Cell type and time point are not known.

In this sample, this clonotype turned up a few times. The chain has TRBV29-1 and TRBJ1-2; 7 bases are a match to TRBD1. The CDR3 runs to 15 residues. V trimming: 3 bases; J trimming: 3 bases; junction bases outside the gene matches: 10. Germline lookup yields CDR1 SQVTM and CDR2 ANQGSEA. CDR3 nucleotides: TGCAGCGTTGAGTCCGGGGACAGCAGACACTATGGCTACACCTTC. It is translated as CSVESGDSRHYGYTF.

The V call is TRBV7-8, the J call TRBJ1-1; unclear D gene. The V end lost 5 bases, the J end lost 0 bases, and 7 bases lay between the germline ends. Germline-derived CDR1 and CDR2 are SGHVS and FQNEAQ. CDR3 length equals 13 residues. The CDR3 DNA sequence: TGTGCCAGCAGCGCCCTTGTGAACACTGAAGCTTTCTTT. Residues: CASSALVNTEAFF. Drawing the rest from reference TRBV7-8 and TRBJ1-1, the complete variable domain is GAGVSQSPRYKVAKRGQDVALRCDPISGHVSLFWYQQALGQGPEFLTYFQNEAQLDKSGLPSDRFFAERPEGSVSTLKIQRTQQEDSAVYLCASSALVNTEAFFGQGTRLTVV.

The V call is TRBV6-2 or TRBV6-3, the J call TRBJ2-7, with TRBD1 matching over 10 bases. V trimming: 2 bases; J trimming: 3 bases; junction bases outside the gene matches: 7. CDR1 is MNHEY, CDR2 SVGEGT, per germline. The CDR3 extends over 16 amino acids. In DNA, the CDR3 is TGTGCCAGCAGTTACGACGGGACAGGGGATTACTACGAGCAGTACTTC. It codes for CASSYDGTGDYYEQYF.

The chain employs TRBV28 and TRBJ2-1, with D unresolved. This CDR3 contains 15 residues. Trimming took 6 bases from V and 8 from J, leaving 20 bases between them. The germline gives CDR1 MDHEN, CDR2 SYDVKM. Written as DNA, the CDR3 is TGTGCCAGCAGCCCTGGGCTAGAATGGAGCGATGAGCAGTTCTTC. Translation gives CASSPGLEWSDEQFF.

This rearrangement joins TRBV7-6 to TRBJ2-5; D gene uncertain. Germline CDR1 and CDR2: SGHVS and FNYEAQ. This CDR3 has 12 residues. The V and J ends lost 0 bases and 6 bases respectively, with 5 bases between them. In DNA, the CDR3 is TGTGCCAGCAGCTTAGCGCAGAAGACCCAGTACTTC. It yields the protein CASSLAQKTQYF.

This clonotype has more than one count but fewer than ten. This rearrangement joins TRBV7-2 to TRBJ2-7, with D tentatively TRBD2 (7 bases). Germline loops: CDR1 SGHTA, CDR2 FQGNSA. The V end lost 5 bases, the J end lost 5 bases, and 19 bases lay between the germline ends. The CDR3 totals 15 residues. The CDR3 spells CASSQEGGGWNEQYF. In nucleotides, the CDR3 is TGTGCCAGCAGCCAAGAAGGCGGGGGCTGGAACGAGCAGTACTTC.

This clonotype was detected only a few times. The rearrangement links TRBV9 to TRBJ2-2; a possible D gene is TRBD1 (6 bases). Germline V gene data show CDR1 as SGDLS and CDR2 as YYNGEE. Trimming left V 0 bases short and J 3 bases short, with 12 bases between. The CDR3 length is 16 residues. CDR3 amino acids: CASSVAVRGDTGELFF. The CDR3 DNA reads as TGTGCCAGCAGCGTAGCTGTCAGGGGAGACACCGGGGAGCTGTTTTTT. The whole variable domain, remainder taken from reference TRBV9 and TRBJ2-2, is DSGVTQTPKHLITATGQRVTLRCSPRSGDLSVYWYQQSLDQGLQFLIQYYNGEERAKGNILERFSAQQFPDLHSELNLSSLELGDSALYFCASSVAVRGDTGELFFGEGSRLTVL.

The V call is TRBV12-3 or TRBV12-4, the J call TRBJ2-7; D may be TRBD1 (6 bases). Trimming removed 3 bases from V and 3 bases from J, with 12 bases in between. This CDR3 spans 14 amino acids. CDR3: CASSLRQDLYEQYF. CDR3 nucleotides: TGTGCCAGCAGTTTGCGACAGGACCTCTACGAGCAGTACTTC.

This chain uses TRBV7-2 with TRBJ2-3; no reliable D call. Germline V gene sequence: CDR1 SGHTA, CDR2 FQGNSA. The CDR3 is 14 residues long. The V and J ends lost 1 base and 1 base respectively, with 6 bases between them. This CDR3 reads CASSLGSGTDTQYF. CDR3 nucleotide sequence: TGTGCCAGCAGCTTAGGTAGTGGCACAGATACGCAGTATTTT.

The gene calls are TRBV7-2 and TRBJ1-2, with TRBD1 as a possible D gene (5 bases). The V gene lost 0 bases and the J gene lost 4 bases, with 9 bases spanning the gap. CDR3 length: 14 residues. The germline CDR1 and CDR2 sequences are SGHTA and FQGNSA. The CDR3 DNA reads TGTGCCAGCAGCTTAGCATCAGGGCCCTATGGCTACACCTTC. Protein product: CASSLASGPYGYTF.

The chain joins TRBV4-1 to TRBJ2-7, with 14 bases aligning to TRBD2. There are 16 residues in the CDR3. Trimming at V came to 4 bases and at J to 5 bases, leaving 7 bases not matched to a gene. Per the germline V gene, CDR1 is MGHRA and CDR2 is YSYEKL. The CDR3, as DNA: TGCGCCAGCAGCCCACGACTAGCGGGGGGGGCCAACGAGCAGTACTTC. Translating it yields CASSPRLAGGANEQYF.

This clonotype has ten or more counts. V gene TRBV12-3 or TRBV12-4 combines with J gene TRBJ2-2; 10 nucleotides line up with TRBD2. J was trimmed by 8 bases and V by 3 bases; bases with no gene match: 12. The CDR3 is 17 residues long. The CDR3 region is CASSFPLRLAGLGELFF. The CDR3 region has the DNA TGTGCCAGCAGTTTTCCGTTAAGACTAGCGGGTTTGGGGGAGCTGTTTTTT.

This clonotype was seen a handful of times. This chain connects TRBV19 to TRBJ1-5, with 9 bases that match TRBD1. V dropped 4 bases and J dropped 0; count of bases not matched to a gene: 1. Germline V gene sequence: CDR1 LNHDA, CDR2 SQIVND (reference sequence). The CDR3 has 15 residues. CDR3: CASSKDRGSNQPQHF. As DNA, the CDR3 is TGTGCCAGTAGTAAGGACAGGGGTAGCAATCAGCCCCAGCATTTT.

The chain combines TRBV7-9 with TRBJ2-7; perhaps TRBD1 as D (6 bases). The V and J ends lost 5 bases and 0 bases respectively, with 11 bases between them. The length of the CDR3 is 14 residues. The V gene's germline CDR1 is SEHNR and CDR2 FQNEAQ (reference sequence). CDR3 region: CASSPATGSYEQYF. The CDR3 DNA sequence: TGTGCCAGCAGCCCAGCGACAGGCTCCTACGAGCAGTACTTC. Based on the CDR3 plus reference TRBV7-9 and TRBJ2-7, the full variable domain is DTGVSQNPRHKITKRGQNVTFRCDPISEHNRLYWYRQTLGQGPEFLTYFQNEAQLEKSRLLSDRFSAERPKGSFSTLEIQRTEQGDSAMYLCASSPATGSYEQYFGPGTRLTVT.

This clonotype was seen once. Sequence at one end of the junction differs from germline and may be a read error. The chain has TRBV30 and TRBJ1-2; D is undetermined. Looked up from germline, CDR1 is GTSNPN and CDR2 is SVGIG (reference sequence). CDR3 size: 14 residues. CDR3 in amino acids: CDWSVHRTNYGYTF. CDR3 nucleotide sequence: TGTGACTGGAGTGTACATCGGACGAACTATGGCTACACCTTC.

This clonotype was observed a handful of times. V gene TRBV4-3 combines with J gene TRBJ1-1; D is unresolved. The CDR3 is 16 residues long. V was shortened by 0 bases and J by 0 bases, with 11 bases between the two germline ends. Germline V gene data show CDR1 as LGHNA and CDR2 as YSLEER. CDR3 in amino acids: CASSQEVGNVNTEAFF. The CDR3 region has the DNA TGCGCCAGCAGCCAAGAAGTAGGGAACGTGAACACTGAAGCTTTCTTT.

In DNA form, the CDR3 reads TGTGCCACCAGCAGGACTAGCGGGGGGGCCCCAGATACGCAGTATTTT. Translating gives CATSRTSGGAPDTQYF. The V gene is TRBV15, the J gene TRBJ2-3; 14 bases map to TRBD2. The trim removed 3 bases at V and 4 bases at J, leaving 3 bases unmatched. Germline V lookup: CDR1 LNHNV, CDR2 YYDKDF (reference sequence). This CDR3 has 16 amino acids.

In this sample, this clonotype turned up a few times. The chain links TRBV3-1 to TRBJ2-1; 7 bases align to TRBD1. This CDR3 is built from 13 residues. Looked up from germline, CDR1 is LGHDT and CDR2 is YNNKEL (reference sequence). The V segment lost 6 bases and the J segment 4 bases; nucleotides outside the gene matches: 3. The DNA for the CDR3 is TGTGCCAGCAGGCGACAGGGTTACAATGAGCAGTTCTTC. Translating gives CASRRQGYNEQFF.

The sample holds a few counts of this clonotype. This chain joins TRBV7-9 and TRBJ2-3, with D possibly TRBD1 on 6 matching bases. This CDR3 is 15 amino acids long. Deletions cut 5 bases from V and 2 bases from J, with 14 bases between. Germline CDR1 reads SEHNR; CDR2 reads FQNEAQ (reference sequence). The CDR3 DNA reads TGTGCCAGCAGCCCACTGGACAGCTACACAGATACGCAGTATTTT. Protein sequence: CASSPLDSYTDTQYF.

The chain links TRBV12-3 or TRBV12-4 to TRBJ1-2; no clear D gene. The CDR3 length is 13 residues. Trimming left V 7 bases short and J 4 bases short, with 13 bases between. CDR3 in amino acids: CASTPGRTYGYTF. In nucleotides, the CDR3 is TGTGCCAGCACCCCAGGACGGACCTATGGCTACACCTTC.